One and the same sample provided the 4 T cell receptor beta chains below, sequenced in a study of CD8 T cells in ankylosing spondylitis. Overall study results and limits: Blood of patients with ankylosing spondylitis appeared to be characterized by a TCR beta motif of several highly homologous variants.

No antigen has been identified for these receptors. One entry per CDR3 protein, called by TCRdb with MiXCR from the 5' RACE reads. Among around 770,000 distinct CDR3 sequences listed, roughly 10% were seen once. Input material: blood, either unsorted or a sorted T cell fraction (not recorded which). These receptors all come from a male donor with ankylosing spondylitis.

This clonotype occurred many times. CDR3 residues: CSARDWGNTEAFF. CDR3 in DNA: TGCAGTGCTAGAGATTGGGGGAACACTGAAGCTTTCTTT. This rearrangement joins TRBV20-1 to TRBJ1-1; no clear D gene. V was shortened by 0 bases and J by 1 base, with 6 bases between the two germline ends. Germline V gene data show CDR1 as DFQATT and CDR2 as SNEGSKA (reference sequence). The CDR3 has 13 amino acids.

At least ten counts were recorded for this clonotype. The genes are TRBV6-5 and TRBJ1-1; no reliable D call. Germline CDR1 reads MNHEY; CDR2 reads SVGAGI. CDR3 size: 12 residues. The V and J ends lost 6 bases and 4 bases respectively, with 9 bases between them. CDR3 bases: TGTGCCAGCAGGCGGGGAGTCACTGAAGCTTTCTTT. Translating it yields CASRRGVTEAFF.

This clonotype was detected only a few times. This sequence joins TRBV9 and TRBJ2-2; D remains unclear. V shed 0 bases and J shed 5 bases, with 11 bases lying between them. Germline assignment: CDR1 SGDLS and CDR2 YYNGEE. This CDR3 has 15 residues. The CDR3 DNA follows: TGTGCCAGCAGCGTAGGTCCGTATAAAACCGGGGAGCTGTTTTTT. It specifies CASSVGPYKTGELFF.

This clonotype appeared a few times. The J gene is TRBJ1-2, the V gene TRBV6-1; D is possibly TRBD1 (6 bases). Germline V gives CDR1 MNHNS, CDR2 SASEGT. The CDR3 spans 12 residues. V lost 8 bases, J lost 8 bases, and 15 bases lay in between. The CDR3 sequence: CASFPGGGGYTF. The DNA for the CDR3 is TGTGCCAGCTTCCCCGGGGGCGGCGGCTACACCTTC.